This T cell receptor (beta chain) was profiled in a study of radiotherapy plus CTLA-4 blockade in lung cancer. This clone was counted once. Profiled with immunoSEQ multiplex PCR; TCRdb holds only in-frame clones, not every one. The sample yields about 24,000 clones, 70% to 75% seen once. Germline CDR1 is SGHVS and CDR2 is FQNEAQ. V shed 5 bases and J shed 0 bases, with 26 bases lying between them. There are 19 residues in the CDR3. This clonotype originated in a human donor with non-small cell lung cancer whose response to radiotherapy plus ipilimumab could not be evaluated. The chain uses TRBV7-8 and TRBJ2-7; D is tentatively TRBD1 or TRBD2 (5 bases each). The specimen was peripheral blood, collected from a patient treated with radiotherapy plus ipilimumab. This chain's CDR3 is CASSLGAGHRMNSSYEQYF. The CDR3 DNA reads as TGTGCCAGCAGCCTAGGGGCGGGCCATAGAATGAATAGCTCCTACGAGCAGTACTTC.